This T cell receptor (beta chain) was captured in a study of blood T cell repertoires in COVID-19. Study overall: Acute-phase and convalescent COVID-19 samples originated in the United States, Italy and Spain. The cDNA or gDNA used as material had been derived from T cells, B-cell-depleted T cells, or PBMCs.

This study enrolled people aged about 18 to 100 from approximately 25 US geographic areas. Participants' own reports of clinical history determined their cohort assignment. Clones were sequenced by immunoSEQ multiplex PCR, and TCRdb holds only the in-frame ones, with some missing. The sample has a few hundred thousand clones, around 86% seen once. Per germline, CDR1 SGHNT and CDR2 YYREEE (reference sequence). The V and J ends lost 1 base and 2 bases respectively, with 10 bases between them. This CDR3 contains 16 residues. The receptor was derived from a woman aged 40 to 55 with acute COVID-19. The sequencing sample was made of PBMCs or T cells enriched from blood (not recorded which). V usage is TRBV5-4 and J usage is TRBJ2-6; possibly TRBD1 for D (6 bases). The CDR3 nucleotides are TGTGCCAGCAGCTTGTCCACAGGGACTGGGGCCAACGTCCTGACTTTC. Its translation is CASSLSTGTGANVLTF.